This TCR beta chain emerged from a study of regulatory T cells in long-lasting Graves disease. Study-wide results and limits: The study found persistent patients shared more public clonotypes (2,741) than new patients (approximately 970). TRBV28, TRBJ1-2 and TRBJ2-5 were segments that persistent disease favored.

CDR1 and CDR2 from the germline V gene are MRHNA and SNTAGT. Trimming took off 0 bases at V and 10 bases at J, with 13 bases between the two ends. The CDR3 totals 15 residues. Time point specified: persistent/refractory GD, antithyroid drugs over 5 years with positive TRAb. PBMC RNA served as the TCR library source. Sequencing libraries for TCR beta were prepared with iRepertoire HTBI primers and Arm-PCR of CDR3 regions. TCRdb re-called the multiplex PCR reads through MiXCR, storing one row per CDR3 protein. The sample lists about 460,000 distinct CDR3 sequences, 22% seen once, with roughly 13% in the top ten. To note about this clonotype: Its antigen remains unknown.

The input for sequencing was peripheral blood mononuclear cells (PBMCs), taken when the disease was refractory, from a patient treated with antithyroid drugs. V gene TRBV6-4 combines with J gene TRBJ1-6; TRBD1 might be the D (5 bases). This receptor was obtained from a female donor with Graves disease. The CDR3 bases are TGTGCCAGCAGTGACTCGATGACAGCTGGGTCACCCCTCCACTTT. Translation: CASSDSMTAGSPLHF.